This T cell receptor beta chain was identified in a study of blood T cell repertoires in COVID-19 (dated by TCRdb to about 2020). As for the study more broadly: Samples from collaborators originated in the United States, Italy and Spain and spanned both the acute and convalescent phases of COVID-19. The dataset comprised deeply sampled blood TCRbeta repertoires from subjects exposed to, actively infected with, or recovered from COVID-19. Samples came from the ongoing ImmuneRACE study (first 160 participants) plus 1,254 subjects from 6 global collaborators. The material from the prospective study consisted of cDNA or gDNA derived from T cells, B-cell-depleted T cells, or PBMCs. The repertoires were made available in a free public database intended to serve as a resource for research on the immune response to SARS-CoV-2. Where HLA class I and class II types were available, the types were taken from metadata supplied by the sample provider, not from assay-based typing. Nearly every sample came with metadata listing a de-identified subject ID, COVID-19 status, age in years and sex. Here is what the overall study found, with its caveats: The amount of clinical and demographic metadata varied by source and participant and was provided uncurated.

TCRbeta CDR3 regions were amplified from genomic DNA by means of the immunoSEQ Assay, a bias-controlled multiplex PCR. Per the original workflow: Nucleated cell counts per sample were estimated from amplification of reference gene primers within the assay. Sequence reads were collapsed and filtered to measure the absolute abundance of every unique TCRbeta CDR3 rearrangement. Productive Simpson clonality was computed per sample as the square root of Simpson's diversity index over productive rearrangements. TCRdb carries this immuneACCESS record with in-frame sequences only. Its versions omit some clonotypes, under half of them owing to an unresolved V gene in the studies checked, with the rest unexplained. The V and J calls and clone size come from that table; D and trimming were worked out from the DNA. The sample has under 300,000 clones on record, about 86% of them singletons. The top ten constitute around 6.5% of the sample.

Each collaborating institution followed its own protocols to collect whole blood in K2EDTA tubes. For TCRbeta analysis, collaborators shipped samples as frozen whole blood, isolated PBMCs, or DNA extracted from either of those sample types. The CDR3, from cysteine to phenylalanine, totals 12 residues. Only the CDR3 region is kept as DNA, spanning 36 bases read in frame from base 1. From the germline V gene (reference sequence), CDR1 is LNHDA and CDR2 is SQIVND. Regarding this clone: This clone's antigen is unknown. One end of the junction fails to match germline, which may point to a read error.

The sequence derives from a man aged 55-75 years with acute or convalescent COVID-19. This chain joins TRBV19 to TRBJ2-1; 9 middle bases align to TRBD1. Specimen: peripheral blood. The DNA is TGTGCCAGTAGTGGGGACAGGGATTTGGTGGTCTTC. This gives the protein CASSGDRDLVVF.